This T cell receptor (beta chain) is drawn from a study of beta chain features in type 1 diabetes. Notes on the study in general: Patients showed naive, central memory and Treg TCRB repertoires that appeared more similar than those of healthy donors.

Expressed TCRB transcripts were sequenced, since all the RNA that had been isolated was reverse transcribed. The table came from immunoSEQ multiplex PCR; TCRdb's copy has only in-frame clones and leaves some out. The data contain around 450,000 clones, about an eighth of them singletons. The trim removed 0 bases at V and 3 bases at J, leaving 7 bases unmatched. The CDR3 loop spans 19 amino acids. The germline CDR1 and CDR2 sequences are SEHNR and FQNEAQ (reference sequence). This clone turned up a few times. Its matching antigen is unknown. The sequenced sample consisted of naive CD4+ T cells from blood. This receptor was identified in a woman younger than 35 in good health. This chain uses TRBV7-9 with TRBJ2-1; 14 nucleotides align to TRBD2. The CDR3 protein is CASSLAFWGLAGDYNEQFF. The CDR3 DNA sequence: TGTGCCAGCAGCTTAGCGTTCTGGGGACTAGCGGGAGACTACAATGAGCAGTTCTTC.